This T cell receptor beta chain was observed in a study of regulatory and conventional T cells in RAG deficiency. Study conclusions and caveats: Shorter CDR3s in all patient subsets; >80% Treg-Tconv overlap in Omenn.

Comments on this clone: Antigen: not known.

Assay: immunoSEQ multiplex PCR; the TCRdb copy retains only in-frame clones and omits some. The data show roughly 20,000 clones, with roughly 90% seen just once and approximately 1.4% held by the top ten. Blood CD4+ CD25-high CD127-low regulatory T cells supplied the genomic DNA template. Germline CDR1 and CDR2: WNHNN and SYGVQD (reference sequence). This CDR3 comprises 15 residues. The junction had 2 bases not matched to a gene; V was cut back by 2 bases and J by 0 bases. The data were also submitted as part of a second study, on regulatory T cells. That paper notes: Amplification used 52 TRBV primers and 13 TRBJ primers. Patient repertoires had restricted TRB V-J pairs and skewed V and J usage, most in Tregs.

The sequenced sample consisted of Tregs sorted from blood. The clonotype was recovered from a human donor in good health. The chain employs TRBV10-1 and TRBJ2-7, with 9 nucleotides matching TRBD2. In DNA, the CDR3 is TGCGCCAGCAGTGAGAGCGGGGGGAGCTCCTACGAGCAGTACTTC. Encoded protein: CASSESGGSSYEQYF.